The 20 T cell receptor beta chains in this list originate from one sample, sequenced in a study of shared clonotypes between healthy human individuals. This table comes from immunoSEQ multiplex PCR, and its TCRdb copy is limited to in-frame clones, with some not included. The data hold about 1.1 million clones, with approximately 80% observed a single time. The sample consisted of memory CD4+ T cells from PBMCs. Documented subset: CD45RA-negative fraction. These receptors all come from a man aged 18 to 29 in good health. Some clones in this sample may be carry-over from other donors' samples.

The V gene is TRBV5-4, the J gene TRBJ2-7; D ambiguous. Germline values: CDR1 SGHNT, CDR2 YYREEE (reference sequence). V was trimmed by 3 bases and J by 7 bases, leaving 14 bases between them. The CDR3 runs to 13 residues. The CDR3 region has the DNA TGTGCCAGCAGCTCCCGCGCAACGGAAGAGCAGTACTTC. Its translation is CASSSRATEEQYF.

This chain links TRBV4-2 with TRBJ2-1, with D perhaps matching TRBD2 (6 bases). Trimming pared 0 bases from V and 5 bases from J, leaving 14 bases between. Germline-derived CDR1 and CDR2 are LGHNA and YNFKEQ. The CDR3 is 16 residues long. This chain's CDR3 is CASSQDRRALNNEQFF. The CDR3 coding sequence is TGTGCCAGCAGCCAAGATCGGAGGGCCTTAAACAATGAGCAGTTCTTC.

The rearrangement links TRBV14 to TRBJ2-1, with a tentative D call TRBD1 (5 bases). With 1 base removed from V and 10 bases from J, the gap between germline ends came to 14 bases. CDR1 and CDR2 (germline): SGHDN, FVKESK. CDR3 length: 14 residues. CDR3 amino acids: CASSQGVISGEQFF. The DNA for the CDR3 is TGTGCCAGCAGCCAAGGTGTCATCTCAGGGGAGCAGTTCTTC.

This chain connects TRBV19 to TRBJ2-3; the D is unclear. The V end was cut by 10 bases, the J end by 2 bases, with 13 bases between. The germline V gene has CDR1 LNHDA and CDR2 SQIVND (reference sequence). The CDR3 spans 13 residues. The CDR3 nucleotides are TGTGCCACCGCATCTGGGGACACAGATACGCAGTATTTT. Translated: CATASGDTDTQYF.

The CDR3 DNA follows: TGCGCCAGCAGCTTGAATGCGGGGACCTATGGCTACACCTTC. Encoded protein: CASSLNAGTYGYTF. V and J are TRBV5-1 and TRBJ1-2; maybe TRBD1 (5 bases). Germline lookup yields CDR1 SGHRS and CDR2 YFSETQ. The CDR3 extends over 14 amino acids. With 1 base removed from V and 4 bases from J, the gap between germline ends came to 11 bases. The variable domain in full, completed from reference TRBV5-1 and TRBJ1-2, reads KAGVTQTPRYLIKTRGQQVTLSCSPISGHRSVSWYQQTPGQGLQFLFEYFSETQRNKGNFPGRFSGRQFSNSRSEMNVSTLELGDSALYLCASSLNAGTYGYTFGSGTRLTVV.

This chain links TRBV28 with TRBJ2-7; perhaps TRBD1 as D (5 bases). CDR3 length equals 12 residues. CDR1 MDHEN and CDR2 SYDVKM come from the germline V gene. Trimming cost V 7 bases and J 5 bases, with 12 bases left between them. CDR3 nucleotides: TGTGCCAGCACCCCAAGACAGCACGAGCAGTACTTC. Translation gives CASTPRQHEQYF.

CDR3 DNA: TGCAGGGTCTATGGCGGGGAGCTGTTTTTT. Protein product: CRVYGGELFF. The V call is TRBV20-1, the J call TRBJ2-2; D remains unclear. The germline CDR1 and CDR2 sequences are DFQATT and SNEGSKA (reference sequence). The CDR3 loop spans 10 amino acids.

This chain connects TRBV4-1 to TRBJ2-1; TRBD2 aligns across 7 bases. J was trimmed by 9 bases and V by 1 base; bases with no gene match: 9. This CDR3 contains 15 residues. The germline V gene has CDR1 MGHRA and CDR2 YSYEKL. In DNA, the CDR3 is TGCGCCAGCAGCCAAGTTGCGGGAGTTGGTGTTGAGCAGTTCTTC. It codes for CASSQVAGVGVEQFF.

In this sample, this clone turned up a few times. CDR3 loop: CASSLRGGSEKLFF. The CDR3 region has the DNA TGTGCCAGCAGTTTAAGAGGGGGCAGTGAAAAACTGTTTTTT. The chain carries TRBV28 and TRBJ1-4; 7 nucleotides agree with TRBD1. V shed 2 bases and J 7 bases; nucleotides not matched to a gene: 4. The CDR3 runs to 14 residues. Germline CDR1 reads MDHEN; CDR2 reads SYDVKM.

J is TRBJ1-5 and V is TRBV28; 7 bases are a match to TRBD1. The CDR3 contains 17 residues. The V gene's germline CDR1 is MDHEN and CDR2 SYDVKM. V gave up 4 bases and J gave up 0 bases; unmatched junction bases: 9. CDR3 DNA: TGTGCCAGCAGTTCCCCCGACAGGGATTATAGCAATCAGCCCCAGCATTTT. The encoded protein is CASSSPDRDYSNQPQHF.

The chain employs TRBV4-3 and TRBJ1-2; TRBD1 is a possible D gene (5 bases). Germline V gene data show CDR1 as LGHNA and CDR2 as YSLEER. Trimming pared 0 bases from V and 7 bases from J, leaving 9 bases between. This CDR3 contains 13 residues. The CDR3 bases are TGCGCCAGCAGCCAAGAGGTGGGGGGTGGCTACACCTTC. The encoded protein is CASSQEVGGGYTF.

This clone was observed a few times. J is TRBJ1-5 and V is TRBV28, with no clear D. Trimming removed 2 bases from V and 6 bases from J, with 5 bases in between. Germline V gene lookup returns CDR1 MDHEN and CDR2 SYDVKM. This CDR3 is 12 amino acids long. CDR3 amino acids: CASSLIGQPQHF. Here the CDR3 DNA reads TGTGCCAGCAGTTTAATCGGTCAGCCCCAGCATTTT.

This clone turned up a few times. V gene TRBV7-9 combines with J gene TRBJ2-3; perhaps TRBD2 as D (5 bases). Trimming left V 8 bases short and J 3 bases short, with 12 bases between. This CDR3 contains 13 residues. Germline V gene lookup returns CDR1 SEHNR and CDR2 FQNEAQ (reference sequence). The CDR3 here is CASLSGRTDTQYF. CDR3 coding DNA: TGTGCCAGCCTGTCGGGGAGAACAGATACGCAGTATTTT.

Note on this clone: Different DNA sequences within this sample yield the same CDR3. The chain employs TRBV5-1 and TRBJ2-7; 12 bases are a match to TRBD2. Germline CDR1 and CDR2: SGHRS and YFSETQ. The length of the CDR3 is 15 residues. V lost 4 bases and J lost 0; bases outside the gene matches: 2. DNA for the CDR3: TGCGCCAGCAGCCTGGGACTAGCGGGCTCCTACGAGCAGTACTTC. This sequence encodes CASSLGLAGSYEQYF.

The chain carries TRBV6-6 and TRBJ1-2; D call uncertain. Trimming took off 5 bases at V and 8 bases at J, with 15 bases between the two ends. The CDR3 runs 13 residues. Germline-derived CDR1 and CDR2 are MNHNY and SVGAGI (reference sequence). CDR3 region: CASSPNIIGGYTF. The CDR3 DNA reads as TGTGCCAGCAGTCCTAACATTATTGGCGGCTACACCTTC.

This chain uses TRBV28 with TRBJ2-3; D unresolved. This CDR3 contains 14 residues. The germline V gene encodes CDR1 MDHEN and CDR2 SYDVKM. Trimming cost V 6 bases and J 5 bases, with 15 bases left between them. The CDR3 reads CASSPHPARDTQYF. CDR3 in DNA: TGTGCCAGCAGCCCTCATCCCGCGCGAGATACGCAGTATTTT.

The chain couples TRBV6-1 to TRBJ1-4; no reliable D call. The V end was cut by 7 bases, the J end by 8 bases, with 17 bases between. The CDR3 spans 14 residues. Germline V gene data show CDR1 as MNHNS and CDR2 as SASEGT. CDR3 in amino acids: CASNNVGASEKLFF. CDR3 bases: TGTGCCAGCAATAACGTGGGAGCCTCGGAAAAACTGTTTTTT.

This rearrangement joins TRBV7-2 to TRBJ1-4; 7 bases fit TRBD1. J gave up 3 bases and V 3 bases, and 4 bases lay outside the gene matches. Germline assignment: CDR1 SGHTA and CDR2 FQGNSA. The CDR3 is made up of 15 amino acids. Written as DNA, the CDR3 is TGTGCCAGCAGCTTCCAAGGACAGGCTAATGAAAAACTGTTTTTT. Protein sequence: CASSFQGQANEKLFF.

There are a few counts of this clone. The genes are TRBV5-4 and TRBJ1-1; D unresolved. CDR1 SGHNT and CDR2 YYREEE come from the germline V gene (reference sequence). The CDR3 contains 16 residues. Trimming took 0 bases from V and 7 from J, leaving 19 bases between them. Written as DNA, the CDR3 is TGTGCCAGCAGCTTGGCGCCTTTGGCCCGCACTTTTGAAGCTTTCTTT. It specifies CASSLAPLARTFEAFF.

This clone was counted a single time. This chain uses TRBV7-2 with TRBJ2-2; D is perhaps TRBD1 or TRBD2 (5 bases each). Trimming stripped 5 bases from V and 7 bases from J, with 14 bases between. The germline V gene encodes CDR1 SGHTA and CDR2 FQGNSA. The length of the CDR3 is 14 residues. Written as DNA, the CDR3 is TGTGCCAGCAGCCCTCAGAGGGGAGACGGGGAGCTGTTTTTT. Translating it yields CASSPQRGDGELFF.